This TCR beta chain was retrieved from a study of blood T cell repertoires in COVID-19. V gave up 4 bases and J gave up 3 bases, with 10 bases separating them. This CDR3 comprises 14 residues. CDR1 and CDR2 from the germline V gene are MDHEN and SYDVKM. Clones were sequenced by immunoSEQ multiplex PCR, and TCRdb holds only the in-frame ones, with some missing. Among under 200,000 clones listed, 86% were seen once. The receptor's source is a man in his sixties or seventies with acute or convalescent COVID-19. The sequencing sample was made of peripheral blood. The chain recombines TRBV28 with TRBJ1-3; weak D call: TRBD1 (6 bases). The CDR3 here is CASSYPGHGNTIYF. CDR3 nucleotide sequence: TGTGCCAGCAGTTACCCGGGACATGGAAACACCATATATTTT.